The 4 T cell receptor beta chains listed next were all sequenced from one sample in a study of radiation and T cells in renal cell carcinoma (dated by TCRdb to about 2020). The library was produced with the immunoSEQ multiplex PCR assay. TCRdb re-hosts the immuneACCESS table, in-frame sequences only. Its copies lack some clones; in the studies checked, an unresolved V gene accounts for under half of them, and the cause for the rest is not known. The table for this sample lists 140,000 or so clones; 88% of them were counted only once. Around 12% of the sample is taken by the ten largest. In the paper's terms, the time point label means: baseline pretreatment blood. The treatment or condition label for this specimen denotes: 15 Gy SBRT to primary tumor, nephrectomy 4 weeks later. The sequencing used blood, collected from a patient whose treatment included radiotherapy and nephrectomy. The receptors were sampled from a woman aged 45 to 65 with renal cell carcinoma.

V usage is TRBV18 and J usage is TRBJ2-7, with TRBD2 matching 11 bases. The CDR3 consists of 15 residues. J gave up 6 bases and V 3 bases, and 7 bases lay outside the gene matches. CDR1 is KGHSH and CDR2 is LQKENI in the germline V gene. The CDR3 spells CASSPSGGAGSEQYF. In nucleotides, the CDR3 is TGTGCCAGCTCACCTAGCGGGGGGGCCGGAAGCGAGCAGTACTTC.

CDR3 in amino acids: CSVEDLPAANYGYTF. The CDR3, as DNA: TGCAGCGTTGAAGATCTTCCAGCCGCTAACTATGGCTACACCTTC. The chain links TRBV29-1 to TRBJ1-2; D gene ambiguous. V shed 0 bases and J shed 0 bases, with 11 bases lying between them. Germline values: CDR1 SQVTM, CDR2 ANQGSEA. CDR3 size: 15 residues.

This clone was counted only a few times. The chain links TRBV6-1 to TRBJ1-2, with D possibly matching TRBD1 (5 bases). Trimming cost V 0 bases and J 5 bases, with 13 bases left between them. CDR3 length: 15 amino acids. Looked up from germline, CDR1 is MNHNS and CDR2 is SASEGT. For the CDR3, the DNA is TGTGCCAGCAGTGAAGCGCTTCCAGGGCCATATGGCTACACCTTC. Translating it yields CASSEALPGPYGYTF.

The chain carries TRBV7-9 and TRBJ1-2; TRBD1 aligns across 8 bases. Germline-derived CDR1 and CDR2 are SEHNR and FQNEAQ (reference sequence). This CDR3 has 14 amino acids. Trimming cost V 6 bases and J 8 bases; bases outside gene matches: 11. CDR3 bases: TGTGCCAGCAGTTCGCTCGGGACAGGTACCGGCTACACCTTC. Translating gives CASSSLGTGTGYTF.